This is a list of T cell receptor beta chains from one sample in a study of somatic mutations in cytotoxic T cells in rheumatoid arthritis. The repertoire was sequenced with immunoSEQ multiplex PCR; TCRdb's copy has only in-frame clones and lacks some. The profile shows tens of thousands of clones, about 80% of them singletons. Material: CD8+ T cells sorted from blood. The receptors originated from a man aged 40-49 years in good health. The CDR3 runs from the conserved cysteine through the conserved F or W. A D gene is named only where the DNA matches it firmly. The size field is filled for only some rows; it gives once, few, many or a size class.

v_call	d_call	j_call	clone_size	cdr3_nt	cdr3_aa
TRBV28	TRBD1	TRBJ1-5	-	TGTGCCAGCAGTTCAGCCCCACAGGGGGACAATCAGCCCCAGCATTTT	CASSSAPQGDNQPQHF
TRBV6-5	TRBD1	TRBJ1-5	-	TGTGCCAGCAGCGCCGGGACAGGGGTCCGGCAGCCCCAGCATTTT	CASSAGTGVRQPQHF
TRBV30	-	TRBJ2-7	-	TGTGCCTGGAGTGGGGGAGGAGGCGAGCAGTACTTC	CAWSGGGGEQYF
TRBV5-1	TRBD1	TRBJ2-7	-	TGCGCCAGCAGCTCCAACCCCGTACAGGGGGGACAGTACTTC	CASSSNPVQGGQYF
TRBV19	-	TRBJ1-5	-	TGTGCCAGTAGTGGGGGAGGATTACAGCCCCAGCATTTT	CASSGGGLQPQHF
TRBV6-4	-	TRBJ2-2	-	TGTGCCAGCAGTGACGAACAGGGAAACACCGGGGAGCTGTTTTTT	CASSDEQGNTGELFF
TRBV15	-	TRBJ1-5	-	TGTGCCACCAGCAGGAGAAGGGGGGATCAGCCCCAGCATTTT	CATSRRRGDQPQHF
TRBV27	-	TRBJ2-2	-	TGTGCCAGCAGTTTCCAGGGACACAACACCGGGGAGCTGTTTTTT	CASSFQGHNTGELFF
TRBV7-8	TRBD1	TRBJ1-5	-	TGTGCCAGCACCGACACTTCACAGGGGGCGCAGAGGCCCCAGCATTTT	CASTDTSQGAQRPQHF
TRBV14	-	TRBJ1-4	-	TGTGCCAGCAGCCAAGATCTGGCGGGGTATGAAAAACTGTTTTTT	CASSQDLAGYEKLFF
TRBV27	-	TRBJ1-1	once	TGTGCCAGCAGTCGACCAGCAAACACTGAAGCTTTCTTT	CASSRPANTEAFF
TRBV6-4	TRBD2	TRBJ2-1	-	TGTGCCAGCAGCGCGACTAGCGGGATCTACAATGAGCAGTTCTTC	CASSATSGIYNEQFF
TRBV9	-	TRBJ2-7	-	TGTGCCAGCAGCGTAGAGGGGACCACCAGATACGAGCAGTACTTC	CASSVEGTTRYEQYF
TRBV6-5	-	TRBJ2-2	-	TGTGCCGGCAAAGAGTTCGCGAACACCGGGGAGCTGTTTTTT	CAGKEFANTGELFF
TRBV7-6	-	TRBJ1-4	-	TGTGCCAGCAGCTTAGGTACAGGGCAAAAACTGTTTTTT	CASSLGTGQKLFF
TRBV5-4	TRBD2	TRBJ2-1	-	TGTGCCAGCAGCTTGGTGGGTAGCGGGGACAATGAGCAGTTCTTC	CASSLVGSGDNEQFF
TRBV27	-	TRBJ2-7	-	TGTGCCAGCAGTTGGGCAGGGGCCGCCTACGAGCAGTACTTC	CASSWAGAAYEQYF
TRBV10-2	TRBD2	TRBJ2-1	-	TGCGCCAGCAGTAAGCGGGAGTACGACAATGAGCAGTTCTTC	CASSKREYDNEQFF
TRBV6-4	-	TRBJ1-1	-	TGTGCCAGCAGTGAGGGGGGCGAGAACACTGAAGCTTTCTTT	CASSEGGENTEAFF
TRBV29-1	-	TRBJ2-7	-	TGCAGCGTTGATCGGGGCTACGAGCAGTACTTC	CSVDRGYEQYF
TRBV7-9	TRBD2	TRBJ2-1	-	TGTACTTGGGGCCTAGCGGAGTACAATGAGCAGTTCTTC	CTWGLAEYNEQFF
TRBV4-3	-	TRBJ1-4	-	TGCGCCAGCAGCCAAGATCACGGGGAGGCTAATGAAAAACTGTTTTTT	CASSQDHGEANEKLFF
TRBV11-2	-	TRBJ1-1	-	TGTGCCAGCAGCTTAGGGGAGGTTTGGGACACTGAAGCTTTCTTT	CASSLGEVWDTEAFF
TRBV7-2	-	TRBJ1-5	-	TGTGCCAGCAGCTTAGCGGGTAAGGGGGGTAGCAATCAGCCCCAGCATTTT	CASSLAGKGGSNQPQHF
TRBV5-6	TRBD2	TRBJ2-7	-	TGTGCCAGCAGCTGCGAGCGGGACCCACCCTACGAGCAGTACTTC	CASSCERDPPYEQYF
TRBV4-1	-	TRBJ2-1	once	TGCGCCAGCAGCCCCTTGAGCAGGGGACAAGCCTCTGAGCAGTTCTTC	CASSPLSRGQASEQFF
TRBV4-1	-	TRBJ2-1	-	TGCGCCAGCAGCCAACCCCGCGGTGATGAGCAGTTCTTC	CASSQPRGDEQFF
TRBV27	-	TRBJ2-7	-	TGTGCCAGCAGCATGTCGAGCAGGAGCTCCTACGAGCAGTACTTC	CASSMSSRSSYEQYF
TRBV14	-	TRBJ1-2	few	TGTGCCAGCAGCCAAGCTGGGACTAGCTATGGCTACACCTTC	CASSQAGTSYGYTF
TRBV6-6	-	TRBJ2-1	-	TGTGCCAGCAGCCGTAGGGACCCCTCCTACAATGAGCAGTTCTTC	CASSRRDPSYNEQFF
TRBV5-8	TRBD2	TRBJ2-7	once	TGTGCCAGCAGTTATGGCGGGAGCTCCTACGAGCAGTACTTC	CASSYGGSSYEQYF
TRBV28	-	TRBJ2-7	-	TGTGCCAGCAGTTCGGCCGGGACACTTCGGTACGAGCAGTACTTC	CASSSAGTLRYEQYF
TRBV6-5	TRBD2	TRBJ2-7	-	TGTGCCAGCAGCCCGACTAGCGGTCGTACCTCCGAGCAGTACTTC	CASSPTSGRTSEQYF
TRBV5-6	-	TRBJ2-3	-	TGTGCCAGCAGCTTCCCTGGGACAGATACGCAGTATTTT	CASSFPGTDTQYF
TRBV7-9	-	TRBJ1-1	-	TGTGCCAGCAGCCTACTCCAGACCGCTTTCTTT	CASSLLQTAFF
TRBV27	-	TRBJ2-1	-	TGTGCCAGCAGTTTATCCAGCAATGAGCAGTTCTTC	CASSLSSNEQFF
TRBV7-2	-	TRBJ1-1	once	TGTGCCAGCAGCCCCCGAGGGGTTTATAACACTGAAGCTTTCTTT	CASSPRGVYNTEAFF
TRBV2	TRBD2	TRBJ2-7	once	TGTGCCAGCAGTGAACGCCTTAGCGGGAGATCCCACGAGCAGTACTTC	CASSERLSGRSHEQYF